These T cell receptor beta chains were read from a single sample in a study of blood T cell repertoires in COVID-19. Method: immunoSEQ multiplex PCR; TCRdb's copy keeps in-frame clones and lacks some. Of about 100,000 clones listed, over 80% were seen once; the top ten hold 4% to 4.5%. Sequenced material: peripheral blood. The source of these receptors is a woman between 65 and 79 years old with acute or convalescent COVID-19. The CDR3 runs from the conserved cysteine through the conserved F or W. Each record gives: V gene, D gene, J gene, CDR3 protein. A D gene is named only where the DNA matches it firmly.

v_gene: TRBV14; d_gene: -; j_gene: TRBJ1-3; CDR3aa: CASSRHGYGNTIYF
v_gene: TRBV18; d_gene: TRBD1; j_gene: TRBJ1-5; CDR3aa: CASSPRGGQQYQPQHF
v_gene: TRBV29-1; d_gene: TRBD2; j_gene: TRBJ2-5; CDR3aa: CSVDKAAGGRETQYF
v_gene: TRBV30; d_gene: -; j_gene: TRBJ2-2; CDR3aa: CAWSLTNTGELFF
v_gene: TRBV11-2; d_gene: TRBD2; j_gene: TRBJ2-2; CDR3aa: CASSPRTSRRTGELFF
v_gene: TRBV7-8; d_gene: TRBD1; j_gene: TRBJ1-6; CDR3aa: CASSLAQITGVPLHF
v_gene: TRBV6-5; d_gene: -; j_gene: TRBJ2-1; CDR3aa: CASSYSPGGARNEQFF
v_gene: TRBV5-5; d_gene: -; j_gene: TRBJ2-7; CDR3aa: CASSFRQETTYEQYF
v_gene: TRBV7-9; d_gene: -; j_gene: TRBJ1-1; CDR3aa: CASSLDSVTEAFF
v_gene: TRBV7-9; d_gene: -; j_gene: TRBJ2-3; CDR3aa: CASTQRAASLTDTQYF
v_gene: TRBV4-1; d_gene: TRBD2; j_gene: TRBJ2-3; CDR3aa: CASSQPRLSGGRTDTQYF
v_gene: TRBV7-8; d_gene: TRBD1; j_gene: TRBJ1-4; CDR3aa: CATIPAPGTVNEKLFF
v_gene: TRBV5-6; d_gene: TRBD1; j_gene: TRBJ1-4; CDR3aa: CASSFQGAEKLFF
v_gene: TRBV25-1; d_gene: TRBD1; j_gene: TRBJ1-5; CDR3aa: CASSASGQASGNQPQHF
v_gene: TRBV5-1; d_gene: TRBD1; j_gene: TRBJ2-2; CDR3aa: CASSLETGGTGELFF
v_gene: TRBV6-4; d_gene: -; j_gene: TRBJ1-2; CDR3aa: CASSMGLGYGYTF
v_gene: TRBV5-1; d_gene: TRBD1; j_gene: TRBJ2-3; CDR3aa: CASTVTGFDTDTQYF
v_gene: TRBV7-9; d_gene: -; j_gene: TRBJ1-2; CDR3aa: CASSLADGYGYTF
v_gene: TRBV14; d_gene: -; j_gene: TRBJ1-2; CDR3aa: CASSQGGGNYGYTF
v_gene: TRBV7-9; d_gene: -; j_gene: TRBJ2-1; CDR3aa: CATTRWGPNEQFF
v_gene: TRBV5-4; d_gene: -; j_gene: TRBJ1-5; CDR3aa: CASSLDTGPNQPQHF
v_gene: TRBV5-6; d_gene: TRBD2; j_gene: TRBJ2-5; CDR3aa: CASSKRGGGTQETQYF
v_gene: TRBV5-6; d_gene: -; j_gene: TRBJ1-2; CDR3aa: CASSLGQSNYGYTF
v_gene: TRBV6-5; d_gene: TRBD2; j_gene: TRBJ2-1; CDR3aa: CASSPPGLAHNEQFF
v_gene: TRBV28; d_gene: -; j_gene: TRBJ1-6; CDR3aa: CASSPGVPNSPLHF
v_gene: TRBV19; d_gene: TRBD1; j_gene: TRBJ1-5; CDR3aa: CASSIGTGGNQPQHF
v_gene: TRBV19; d_gene: TRBD1; j_gene: TRBJ1-4; CDR3aa: CASGQGTAEKLFF
v_gene: TRBV3-1/TRBV3-2; d_gene: -; j_gene: TRBJ1-2; CDR3aa: CASSQDRRGYGYTF
v_gene: TRBV6-5; d_gene: -; j_gene: TRBJ1-5; CDR3aa: CASGGIYNQPQHF
v_gene: TRBV3-1/TRBV3-2; d_gene: TRBD1; j_gene: TRBJ2-3; CDR3aa: CASSHRDSKRGTQYF
v_gene: TRBV5-4; d_gene: -; j_gene: TRBJ1-2; CDR3aa: CASKLGGPNLDYGYTF
v_gene: TRBV5-4; d_gene: -; j_gene: TRBJ1-6; CDR3aa: CASSKNVQGSPLHF
v_gene: TRBV6-6; d_gene: TRBD2; j_gene: TRBJ2-3; CDR3aa: CASSFPAGESDTQYF
v_gene: TRBV10-1; d_gene: TRBD2; j_gene: TRBJ2-7; CDR3aa: CASSEPGLAGRDLYEQYF
v_gene: TRBV5-5; d_gene: -; j_gene: TRBJ2-5; CDR3aa: CASSAELAPQYF
v_gene: TRBV27; d_gene: TRBD1; j_gene: TRBJ1-4; CDR3aa: CASSLSRLQGSEKLFF
v_gene: TRBV3-1/TRBV3-2; d_gene: TRBD2; j_gene: TRBJ2-1; CDR3aa: CASSFRGLAGVGNEQFF
v_gene: TRBV5-4; d_gene: TRBD2; j_gene: TRBJ2-2; CDR3aa: CASRSGTSGGLNTGELFF
v_gene: TRBV5-1; d_gene: TRBD2; j_gene: TRBJ2-1; CDR3aa: CASKEGGTSGGNEQFF
v_gene: TRBV5-4; d_gene: TRBD1; j_gene: TRBJ2-1; CDR3aa: CASSLVGQGARNEQFF
v_gene: TRBV11-2; d_gene: -; j_gene: TRBJ2-7; CDR3aa: CASSLDQTVLTYEQYF
v_gene: TRBV6-5; d_gene: -; j_gene: TRBJ1-5; CDR3aa: CASGSRPQHF
v_gene: TRBV19; d_gene: TRBD1; j_gene: TRBJ1-2; CDR3aa: CASRTPGQGRYGYTF
v_gene: TRBV6-5; d_gene: -; j_gene: TRBJ1-2; CDR3aa: CASRQFRTTYGYTF
v_gene: TRBV3-1/TRBV3-2; d_gene: -; j_gene: TRBJ1-2; CDR3aa: CASSHRTGFGYTF
v_gene: TRBV19; d_gene: TRBD1; j_gene: TRBJ2-7; CDR3aa: CASSIDRGYEQYF
v_gene: TRBV28; d_gene: -; j_gene: TRBJ1-2; CDR3aa: CASSLRQATNYGYTF
v_gene: TRBV14; d_gene: TRBD2; j_gene: TRBJ2-3; CDR3aa: CASSLSGGAGTQYF
v_gene: TRBV4-1; d_gene: TRBD2; j_gene: TRBJ2-3; CDR3aa: CASSQAPGLAGGPGDTQYF
v_gene: TRBV28; d_gene: -; j_gene: TRBJ1-4; CDR3aa: CASSLQGTTNEKLFF
v_gene: TRBV6-5; d_gene: -; j_gene: TRBJ2-7; CDR3aa: CASSPTSSQQYF
v_gene: TRBV4-1; d_gene: TRBD2; j_gene: TRBJ2-2; CDR3aa: CASSQELAGGITGELFF
v_gene: TRBV11-2; d_gene: -; j_gene: TRBJ1-2; CDR3aa: CASSREVHYGYTF
v_gene: TRBV4-3; d_gene: -; j_gene: TRBJ1-2; CDR3aa: CASSQDAGLYGYTF
v_gene: TRBV2; d_gene: -; j_gene: TRBJ1-3; CDR3aa: CASSARGTGNTIYF